One sample yielded the 2 T cell receptor beta chains listed below, sequenced in a study of regulatory T cells in long-lasting Graves disease (dated by TCRdb to the early 2020s). The library relied on multiplex PCR. Instrument used: Illumina HiSeq 4000. iRepertoire HTBI primers and Arm-PCR amplification of CDR3 regions were used to construct TCR beta libraries. TCRdb passed the public sequencing reads through fastp at Q25 and MiXCR, retaining productive beta sequences. CDR3 protein duplicates are merged, each entry listing the most common genes and DNA. This sample holds around 450,000 distinct CDR3 sequences; about 15% were observed only once. The ten largest clones represent approximately 7.8% of the sample. The time point label of this sample denotes: newly diagnosed GD, antithyroid drugs for less than 3 months. RNA was extracted from PBMCs in TRIzol for both TCR sequencing and RNA sequencing. This sample was also put to use in a study of T cells in Graves' hyperthyroidism and ophthalmopathy.

The sequenced sample was peripheral blood mononuclear cells (PBMCs), obtained at new diagnosis, from a patient treated with antithyroid drugs. These receptors all come from a woman aged 40 to 50 with Graves disease. Donor details come from another sample of the same person, matched by shared clones.

This clonotype turned up a few times. The rearrangement links TRBV19 to TRBJ2-1, with 7 bases lining up with TRBD2. The germline V gene encodes CDR1 LNHDA and CDR2 SQIVND (reference sequence). V was clipped by 2 bases and J by 0 bases; unmatched bases: 4. CDR3 length: 16 residues. The CDR3 nucleotides are TGTGCCAGTAGTATAAGCGGGGCTAGCTCCTACAATGAGCAGTTCTTC. Translated: CASSISGASSYNEQFF.

This clonotype was seen at least ten times. The rearrangement links TRBV6-2 or TRBV6-3 to TRBJ2-3; D uncertain. Looked up from germline, CDR1 is MNHEY and CDR2 is SVGEGT. V was pared by 4 bases and J by 4 bases, with 9 bases between. The CDR3 consists of 13 residues. CDR3 residues: CASSFTSADTQYF. The DNA for the CDR3 is TGTGCCAGCAGTTTCACGAGCGCAGATACGCAGTATTTT.